Listed below are T cell receptor beta chains from one sample, sequenced in a study of T cell responses to AZD1222 COVID-19 vaccine. Only in-frame clones appear in the TCRdb table, and some are missing; sequencing was by immunoSEQ multiplex PCR. The sample holds about 150,000 clones; 90% to 95% are singletons and the top ten take roughly 1.6%. The sample was peripheral blood, taken 28 days after the second AZD1222 dose. These receptors all stem from an adult who received the AZD1222 COVID-19 vaccine. CDR3s include the opening cysteine and the closing phenylalanine or tryptophan. A D gene is named only where the DNA matches it firmly. Clone size, where shown, is once, few, many, or a class for clones that have expanded.

size,D,J,V,DNA,CDR3
NA,NA,TRBJ1-1,TRBV28,TGTGCCAGCAGTTTTGATCCCGACCGGACTGAAGCTTTCTTT,CASSFDPDRTEAFF
NA,NA,TRBJ1-2,TRBV6-5,TGTGCCAGCACCATACCCCGGGCCAACGGAGGCTACACCTTC,CASTIPRANGGYTF
NA,NA,TRBJ1-1,TRBV5-6,TGTGCCAGCAGCCCTGGGTTCGGGGGCTTTCCGGCCACTGAAGCTTTCTTT,CASSPGFGGFPATEAFF
NA,NA,TRBJ2-6,TRBV30,TGTGCCTGGGGTGGGGTAGCGACGGGGGCCAACGTCCTGACTTTC,CAWGGVATGANVLTF
once,NA,TRBJ1-3,TRBV19,TGTGCCACCACCAGGGGATCCTCTGGAAACACCATATATTTT,CATTRGSSGNTIYF
NA,TRBD1,TRBJ1-1,TRBV11-2,TGTGCCAGCAGTAAGACAGGGGGCATCCACACTGAAGCTTTCTTT,CASSKTGGIHTEAFF
NA,NA,TRBJ1-2,TRBV12-3/TRBV12-4,TGTGCCAGCAGTTTAAATAACTATGGCTACACCTTC,CASSLNNYGYTF
NA,NA,TRBJ1-2,TRBV3-1/TRBV3-2,TGTGCCAGCACCCGGGGAGGTAGGGTATCTGGCTACACCTTC,CASTRGGRVSGYTF
once,TRBD1,TRBJ1-5,TRBV19,TGTGCCAGTAGCCGCGTCCGGGACAGGGGCAATCAGCCCCAGCATTTT,CASSRVRDRGNQPQHF
NA,NA,TRBJ1-1,TRBV12-3/TRBV12-4,TGTGCCAGCAGTTTCGTGACACCTAATGAAGCTTTCTTT,CASSFVTPNEAFF
NA,NA,TRBJ2-2,TRBV11-3,TGTGCCAGCAGCCCCCGTCCCGCCTCGGGCACCGGGGAGCTGTTTTTT,CASSPRPASGTGELFF
NA,NA,TRBJ1-2,TRBV7-9,TGTGCCAGCAGCTTCAGATACTATGGCTACACCTTC,CASSFRYYGYTF
NA,NA,TRBJ1-6,TRBV27,TGTGCCAGCATCCCCTGGACCAATAGGGATTCACCCCTCCACTTT,CASIPWTNRDSPLHF
NA,TRBD1,TRBJ1-3,TRBV6-5,TGTGCCAGCAGTTACGACAGGGTTGGGGGAAACACCATATATTTT,CASSYDRVGGNTIYF
once,NA,TRBJ2-7,TRBV7-2,TGTGCCAGCAGCTTTCCGGGCCCATCAGGGGAGCAGTACTTC,CASSFPGPSGEQYF
once,TRBD1,TRBJ1-2,TRBV2,TGTGCCAGCAGATCCGGGACAGAGTATGGCTACACCTTC,CASRSGTEYGYTF
NA,TRBD1,TRBJ1-5,TRBV2,TGTGCCAGCAGCGCCGGGACAGGTGGCAATCAGCCCCAGCATTTT,CASSAGTGGNQPQHF
NA,TRBD2,TRBJ2-5,TRBV6-5,TGTGCCAGCGGGCCTAGCGGGAGAGGGCGTGAGACCCAGTACTTC,CASGPSGRGRETQYF